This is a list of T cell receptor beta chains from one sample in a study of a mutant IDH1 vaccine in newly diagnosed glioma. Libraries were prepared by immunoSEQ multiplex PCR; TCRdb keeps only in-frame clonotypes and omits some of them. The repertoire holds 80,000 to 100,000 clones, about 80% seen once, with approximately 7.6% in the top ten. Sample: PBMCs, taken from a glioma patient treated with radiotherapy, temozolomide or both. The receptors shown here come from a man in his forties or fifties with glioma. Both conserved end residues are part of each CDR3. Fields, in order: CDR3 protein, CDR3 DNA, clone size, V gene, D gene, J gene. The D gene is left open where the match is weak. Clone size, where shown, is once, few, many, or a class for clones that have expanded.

CASSYPRGVGSYEQYF | TGTGCCAGCAGTTACCCAAGGGGAGTCGGGTCCTACGAGCAGTACTTC | - | TRBV6-6 | - | TRBJ2-7
CASTRGGTGPYNEQFF | TGTGCCAGCACCCGGGGGGGGACAGGGCCCTACAATGAGCAGTTCTTC | - | TRBV7-2 | - | TRBJ2-1
CASSQGTGGFEQYF | TGCGCCAGCAGCCAAGGGACAGGGGGTTTCGAGCAGTACTTC | - | TRBV4-3 | TRBD1 | TRBJ2-7
CASSLRTGLGEQYF | TGTGCCAGCAGCTTGAGGACAGGGTTGGGTGAGCAGTACTTC | - | TRBV5-5 | TRBD1 | TRBJ2-7
CASMEGGQIGELFF | TGTGCCAGCATGGAAGGGGGCCAAATAGGGGAGCTGTTTTTT | - | TRBV6-5 | TRBD1 | TRBJ2-2
CASSPTDTIYF | TGCGCCAGCAGCCCTACAGACACCATATATTTT | - | TRBV4-3 | - | TRBJ1-3
CASSIPGLATYEQYF | TGTGCCAGTAGTATCCCGGGACTAGCGACTTACGAGCAGTACTTC | - | TRBV19 | TRBD2 | TRBJ2-7
CASSLSRQGGLNTEAFF | TGTGCCAGCAGTTTGAGCAGACAAGGGGGGCTGAACACTGAAGCTTTCTTT | few | TRBV27 | - | TRBJ1-1
CASSQPGSFGELFF | TGCGCCAGCAGCCAGCCGGGGTCCTTCGGGGAGCTGTTTTTT | - | TRBV5-1 | - | TRBJ2-2
CASSATGPGANVLTF | TGTGCCAGCAGCGCAACAGGGCCTGGGGCCAACGTCCTGACTTTC | - | TRBV14 | - | TRBJ2-6
CAWRETRTVRDTF | TGTGCCTGGAGGGAAACGCGGACAGTTCGAGACACCTTC | - | TRBV30 | - | TRBJ1-2
CASSYSGRSLGTEAFF | TGTGCCAGCAGTTATTCCGGACGCTCCCTGGGGACTGAAGCTTTCTTT | few | TRBV6-5 | - | TRBJ1-1
CASSPASGGQETQYF | TGTGCCAGCAGCCCGGCTAGCGGGGGCCAAGAGACCCAGTACTTC | few | TRBV5-5 | TRBD2 | TRBJ2-5
CASSVGTGELFF | TGTGCCAGCAGCGTAGGCACCGGGGAGCTGTTTTTT | - | TRBV9 | - | TRBJ2-2
CASSPWGPGELFF | TGTGCCAGCAGCCCCTGGGGACCCGGGGAGCTGTTTTTT | few | TRBV5-4 | - | TRBJ2-2
CSVPTVLQETQYF | TGCAGCGTTCCGACAGTCCTTCAAGAGACCCAGTACTTC | - | TRBV29-1 | - | TRBJ2-5
CASSLEEVGEYEQYF | TGCGCCAGCAGCTTGGAGGAGGTGGGAGAATACGAGCAGTACTTC | - | TRBV5-1 | - | TRBJ2-7
CASSLAGARSTDTQYF | TGTGCCAGCAGCTTAGCAGGGGCCCGTAGCACAGATACGCAGTATTTT | - | TRBV7-6 | - | TRBJ2-3
CASSVAFGTGELFF | TGTGCCAGCAGCGTAGCCTTCGGGACCGGGGAGCTGTTTTTT | - | TRBV9 | - | TRBJ2-2
CASTLQLRANYGYTF | TGTGCCAGCACTCTCCAGTTACGAGCTAACTATGGCTACACCTTC | - | TRBV7-9 | - | TRBJ1-2
CASRGQGMYEQYF | TGTGCCAGCAGGGGACAGGGTATGTACGAGCAGTACTTC | once | TRBV28 | TRBD1 | TRBJ2-7
CASSSTPHRVSTGELFF | TGTGCCAGCAGTTCTACCCCCCATCGGGTATCCACCGGGGAGCTGTTTTTT | - | TRBV9 | - | TRBJ2-2
CASSSRTGEDSPLHF | TGTGCCAGCAGCTCCAGGACAGGGGAGGATTCACCCCTCCACTTT | - | TRBV7-9 | TRBD1 | TRBJ1-6
CASSQDPGGGSNQPQHF | TGCGCCAGCAGCCAGGACCCCGGGGGGGGCAGCAATCAGCCCCAGCATTTT | - | TRBV4-1 | - | TRBJ1-5
CASSHNPSTSGRSYEQYF | TGTGCCAGCAGCCACAACCCTTCGACTAGCGGGAGGTCCTACGAGCAGTACTTC | - | TRBV4-2 | TRBD2 | TRBJ2-7
CASSVEPQLLRTEAFF | TGTGCCAGCAGCGTAGAACCCCAGCTATTGAGGACTGAAGCTTTCTTT | - | TRBV9 | - | TRBJ1-1